This is a list of T cell receptor beta chains from one sample in a study of CXCR3-negative and CXCR3-positive naive CD8 T cells. TCRdb re-called the 5' RACE reads and catalogs CDR3 proteins one per entry, DNA excluded. In total, the table holds more than 100,000 distinct CDR3 sequences. Material: naive CXCR3+ CD8+ T cells from blood. Every receptor here comes from a human donor in good health. Some clones in this sample may be carry-over from other donors' samples. CDR3s include the opening cysteine and the closing phenylalanine or tryptophan.

V,J,CDR3
TRBV20-1,TRBJ2-1,CSAREVGDEQFF
TRBV12-3/TRBV12-4,TRBJ2-7,CASSLPRQLPYEQYF
TRBV5-1,TRBJ1-5,CASSLASGSNQPQHF
TRBV7-9,TRBJ2-7,CASSSPADEQYF
TRBV28,TRBJ2-1,CASSFNYNEQFF
TRBV15,TRBJ2-1,CATSRERGGLQMEQFF
TRBV20-1,TRBJ1-1,CSARNQGQLDTEAFF
TRBV4-1,TRBJ2-7,CASSQVGVDGIHEQYF
TRBV7-9,TRBJ1-1,CASSFGTQDEAFF
TRBV29-1,TRBJ2-3,CSVEVGIYRTVTDTQYF
TRBV28,TRBJ2-5,CASSLLTGLDTQYF
TRBV7-2,TRBJ2-3,CASSLAMGATQYF
TRBV5-1,TRBJ2-1,CASSFSYNEQFF
TRBV6-2/TRBV6-3,TRBJ2-7,CASSYPPGSYEQYF
TRBV5-1,TRBJ1-1,CASSLTPYGTEAFF
TRBV15,TRBJ2-7,CATSTLADSYEQYF
TRBV10-3,TRBJ2-7,CAISTPGLAAYEQYF
TRBV10-2,TRBJ2-4,CASSPDRAVKNIQYF
TRBV27,TRBJ2-7,CASSSEGVPYEQYF
TRBV11-2,TRBJ2-1,CASSLDMPGIPRSYNEQFF
TRBV5-4,TRBJ2-3,CDSTYGLASTDTQYF
TRBV28,TRBJ2-1,CASTPGTGPYNEQFF
TRBV19,TRBJ2-2,CASSPLTGELFF
TRBV4-2,TRBJ1-5,CASSQDLTGVGVQPQHF
TRBV16,TRBJ1-4,CASSQSRGDSREKLFF
TRBV29-1,TRBJ2-1,CSVEGRQTSYNEQFF
TRBV29-1,TRBJ2-7,CSVSGTLNLSEQYF
TRBV7-6,TRBJ2-5,CASSLPGLQETQYF
TRBV7-9,TRBJ1-1,CASSSRDRGPEAFF
TRBV20-1,TRBJ2-7,CSASSGPSSFEQYF
TRBV4-2,TRBJ2-5,CASSQGQQGDQETQYF
TRBV5-1,TRBJ1-3,CASSLGAPGLTGNTIYF
TRBV4-1,TRBJ2-2,CASSLSDKPGELFF
TRBV4-2,TRBJ1-1,CASSPQGETEAFF
TRBV6-1,TRBJ2-7,CASTAGLQLYEQYF
TRBV19,TRBJ2-7,CASTPPNTDTQYF
TRBV6-2/TRBV6-3,TRBJ2-1,CASSKGTGTYNEQFF
TRBV20-1,TRBJ2-1,CSARGRGYNEQFF
TRBV11-3,TRBJ2-7,CASSPNLDRAYEQYF
TRBV28,TRBJ1-5,CASSLTQGSQPQHF
TRBV30,TRBJ2-1,CAWSVGRGSDEQFF
TRBV7-2,TRBJ2-3,CASSLIRGADTQYF
TRBV12-3/TRBV12-4,TRBJ1-2,CASSPPREDYGYTF